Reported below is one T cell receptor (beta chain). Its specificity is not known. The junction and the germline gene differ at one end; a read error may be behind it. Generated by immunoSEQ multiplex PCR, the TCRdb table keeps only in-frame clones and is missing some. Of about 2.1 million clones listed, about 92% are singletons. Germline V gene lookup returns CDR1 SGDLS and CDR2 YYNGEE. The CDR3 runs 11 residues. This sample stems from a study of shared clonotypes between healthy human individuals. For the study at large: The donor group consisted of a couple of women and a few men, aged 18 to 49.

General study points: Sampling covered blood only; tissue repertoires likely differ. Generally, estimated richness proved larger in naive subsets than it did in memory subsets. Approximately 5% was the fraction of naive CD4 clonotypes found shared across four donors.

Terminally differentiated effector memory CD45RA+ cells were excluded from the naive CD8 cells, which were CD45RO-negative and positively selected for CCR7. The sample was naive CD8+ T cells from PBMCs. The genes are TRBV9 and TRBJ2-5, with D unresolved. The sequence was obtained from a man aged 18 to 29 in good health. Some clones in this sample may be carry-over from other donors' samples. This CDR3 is CASSVLETRYF. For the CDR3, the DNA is TGTGCCAGCAGCGTATTGGAGACCCGGTACTTC. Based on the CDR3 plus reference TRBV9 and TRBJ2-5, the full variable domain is DSGVTQTPKHLITATGQRVTLRCSPRSGDLSVYWYQQSLDQGLQFLIQYYNGEERAKGNILERFSAQQFPDLHSELNLSSLELGDSALYFCASSVLETRYFGPGTRLLVL.